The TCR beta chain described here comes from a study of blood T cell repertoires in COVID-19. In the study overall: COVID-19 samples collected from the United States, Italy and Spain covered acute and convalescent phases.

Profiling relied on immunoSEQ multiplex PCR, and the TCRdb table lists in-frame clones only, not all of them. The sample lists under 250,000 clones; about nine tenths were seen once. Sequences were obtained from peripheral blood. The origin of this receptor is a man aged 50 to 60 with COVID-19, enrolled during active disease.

The CDR3 coding sequence is TGTGCCAGCAGCCCCGAGCTAGCGGGAGGCCCGAACACCGGGGAGCTGTTTTTT. It encodes CASSPELAGGPNTGELFF. The rearrangement uses TRBV5-4 and TRBJ2-2; TRBD2 aligns across 11 bases. Trimming removed 4 bases from V and 0 bases from J; junction bases left unmatched: 8. There are 18 residues in the CDR3. From germline, CDR1 is SGHNT and CDR2 YYREEE (reference sequence).